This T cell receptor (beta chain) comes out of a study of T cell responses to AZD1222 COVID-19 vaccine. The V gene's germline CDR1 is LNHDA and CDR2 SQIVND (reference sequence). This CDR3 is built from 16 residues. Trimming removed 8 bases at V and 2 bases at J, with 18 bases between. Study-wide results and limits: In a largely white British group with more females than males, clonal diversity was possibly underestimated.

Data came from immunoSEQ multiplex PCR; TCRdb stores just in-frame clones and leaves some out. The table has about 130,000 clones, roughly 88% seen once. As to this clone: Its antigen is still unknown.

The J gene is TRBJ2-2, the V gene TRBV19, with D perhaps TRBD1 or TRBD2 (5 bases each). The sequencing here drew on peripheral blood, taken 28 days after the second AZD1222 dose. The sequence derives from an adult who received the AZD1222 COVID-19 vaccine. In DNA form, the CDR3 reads TGTGCCAGTTGGGACCGACGGATACCTAACACCGGGGAGCTGTTTTTT. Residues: CASWDRRIPNTGELFF.